The 30 T cell receptor beta chains given below trace back to one sample, sequenced in a study of technical replicates of blood from several donors. Using immunoSEQ multiplex PCR, the repertoire was profiled, and TCRdb retains in-frame clones only, with some absent. The sample has 98,000 or so clones, approximately 95% seen once. Sequencing used T cells isolated from PBMCs. The receptors originated from a human donor in good health.

The chain joins TRBV19 to TRBJ1-1; D uncertain. CDR1 LNHDA and CDR2 SQIVND come from the germline V gene (reference sequence). V shed 1 base and J shed 1 base, with 4 bases lying between them. This CDR3 contains 13 residues. The CDR3 protein is CASSIGQNTEAFF. CDR3 sequence (DNA): TGTGCCAGTAGTATAGGTCAGAACACTGAAGCTTTCTTT.

The gene calls are TRBV18 and TRBJ2-5; the D is unclear. The germline V and J ends were trimmed by 1 base and 0 bases, with 6 bases remaining between them. From germline, CDR1 is KGHSH and CDR2 LQKENI. CDR3 length: 14 residues. CDR3 DNA: TGTGCCAGCTCACCACAAAACAACCAAGAGACCCAGTACTTC. Residues: CASSPQNNQETQYF.

This clone was counted once. This rearrangement joins TRBV7-9 to TRBJ1-2; D ambiguous. Trimming cost V 5 bases and J 5 bases, with 18 bases left between them. Germline loops: CDR1 SEHNR, CDR2 FQNEAQ (reference sequence). The CDR3 sequence is 15 residues long. This chain's CDR3 is CASSATQGGPYGYTF. The CDR3 nucleotides read TGTGCCAGCAGCGCTACCCAAGGAGGACCGTATGGCTACACCTTC.

This sequence joins TRBV19 and TRBJ2-7; a possible D gene is TRBD2 (6 bases). Germline assignment: CDR1 LNHDA and CDR2 SQIVND (reference sequence). V lost 1 base and J 1 base, leaving 20 bases between the germline ends. This CDR3 contains 18 residues. The CDR3 region has the DNA TGTGCCAGTAGTATAGCCGGCGGGACGGTCGGTGAGTCCTACGAGCAGTACTTC. Translating gives CASSIAGGTVGESYEQYF.

The genes are TRBV5-4 and TRBJ2-7, with TRBD1 matching over 8 bases. With V trimmed by 3 bases and J by 5 bases, 7 bases remained unmatched. The CDR3 covers 14 residues. Per germline, CDR1 SGHNT and CDR2 YYREEE (reference sequence). The CDR3 here is CASSSGTGWNEQYF. CDR3 DNA sequence: TGTGCCAGCAGCTCTGGGACAGGATGGAACGAGCAGTACTTC.

The chain recombines TRBV29-1 with TRBJ1-2; unclear D gene. With 5 bases removed from V and 5 bases from J, the gap between germline ends came to 6 bases. The CDR3 loop spans 10 amino acids. Germline values: CDR1 SQVTM, CDR2 ANQGSEA. The CDR3 reads CSVQLYGYTF. CDR3 in DNA: TGCAGCGTTCAACTGTATGGCTACACCTTC.

The V gene is TRBV19, the J gene TRBJ1-2; 8 nucleotides align to TRBD1. Germline V gene sequence: CDR1 LNHDA, CDR2 SQIVND (reference sequence). CDR3 length: 16 amino acids. J gave up 5 bases and V 4 bases, and 12 bases lay outside the gene matches. As DNA, the CDR3 is TGTGCCAGTAGTACAGGGGGCGCTGGGGGACTTTATGGCTACACCTTC. It encodes CASSTGGAGGLYGYTF.

J is TRBJ2-5 and V is TRBV7-2; 8 nucleotides match TRBD2. V lost 3 bases, J lost 3 bases, and 3 bases stayed unmatched. Germline V CDR1 and CDR2: SGHTA, FQGNSA. This CDR3 has 14 residues. The CDR3 nucleotides read TGTGCCAGCAGCTTGGGAGCGGGAGAAGAGACCCAGTACTTC. The encoded protein is CASSLGAGEETQYF.

The rearrangement links TRBV28 to TRBJ1-4; 7 bases map to TRBD1. Germline V gene sequence: CDR1 MDHEN, CDR2 SYDVKM. V dropped 7 bases and J dropped 0; count of bases not matched to a gene: 8. The CDR3 covers 16 residues. CDR3 sequence reads: CASIGQASSTNEKLFF. The CDR3 DNA reads TGTGCCAGCATAGGACAGGCCTCCTCAACTAATGAAAAACTGTTTTTT.

The chain links TRBV27 to TRBJ2-3, with 9 bases aligning to TRBD2. Germline V gives CDR1 MNHEY, CDR2 SMNVEV (reference sequence). The CDR3 sequence is 16 residues long. Trimming at V came to 1 base and at J to 4 bases, leaving 6 bases not matched to a gene. The CDR3 is CASSLYSGRPPDTQYF. For the CDR3, the DNA is TGTGCCAGCAGTTTATACAGCGGGAGGCCCCCAGATACGCAGTATTTT.

The gene calls are TRBV7-8 and TRBJ1-1; a possible D gene is TRBD1 (5 bases). Trimming took 1 base from V and 1 from J, leaving 16 bases between them. The CDR3 spans 17 residues. Germline lookup yields CDR1 SGHVS and CDR2 FQNEAQ. CDR3 in DNA: TGTGCCAGCAGCTTAGGGTCCCGGCAGGGCTGGAACACTGAAGCTTTCTTT. Residues: CASSLGSRQGWNTEAFF. The full variable domain, with the rest looked up from reference TRBV7-8 and TRBJ1-1, is GAGVSQSPRYKVAKRGQDVALRCDPISGHVSLFWYQQALGQGPEFLTYFQNEAQLDKSGLPSDRFFAERPEGSVSTLKIQRTQQEDSAVYLCASSLGSRQGWNTEAFFGQGTRLTVV.

V usage is TRBV9 and J usage is TRBJ2-1; 8 nucleotides match TRBD1. The CDR3 is 16 residues long. Germline lookup yields CDR1 SGDLS and CDR2 YYNGEE. Germline trimming cut 4 bases from V and 9 bases from J; bases unmatched to any gene: 15. The CDR3 sequence is CASSQGQGMGRGEQFF. As DNA, the CDR3 is TGTGCCAGCAGCCAAGGACAGGGTATGGGAAGGGGTGAGCAGTTCTTC. Variable domain in full (rest from reference TRBV9 and TRBJ2-1): DSGVTQTPKHLITATGQRVTLRCSPRSGDLSVYWYQQSLDQGLQFLIQYYNGEERAKGNILERFSAQQFPDLHSELNLSSLELGDSALYFCASSQGQGMGRGEQFFGPGTRLTVL.

The gene calls are TRBV5-1 and TRBJ1-2; TRBD1 might be the D (6 bases). The CDR3 length is 16 residues. Trimming removed 3 bases from V and 3 bases from J, with 18 bases in between. From germline, CDR1 is SGHRS and CDR2 YFSETQ. This chain's CDR3 is CASSSTPTGPDYGYTF. CDR3 bases: TGCGCCAGCAGCTCCACACCGACAGGTCCTGACTATGGCTACACCTTC.

This clone appeared once. The chain links TRBV25-1 to TRBJ2-1; possibly TRBD1 for D (6 bases). CDR1 MGHDK and CDR2 SYGVNS come from the germline V gene. This CDR3 spans 15 amino acids. V dropped 5 bases and J dropped 4 bases, with 15 bases sitting between them. This CDR3 is CASSLRAGTYNEQFF. In nucleotides, the CDR3 is TGTGCCAGCAGTCTAAGGGCAGGGACATACAATGAGCAGTTCTTC.

CDR3 residues: CASSTDSREQFF. CDR3 nucleotides: TGTGCCAGCAGTACAGACAGTAGAGAGCAGTTCTTC. J is TRBJ2-1 and V is TRBV2; possible D gene TRBD1, 5 bases. The CDR3 spans 12 residues. Germline V gene data show CDR1 as SNHLY and CDR2 as FYNNEI. The V gene lost 5 bases and the J gene lost 10 bases, with 12 bases spanning the gap.

The rearrangement links TRBV7-9 to TRBJ1-1, with 9 bases identical to TRBD1. The V gene end was trimmed by 5 bases and the J gene end by 5 bases; junction bases not matched to a gene: 6. Germline CDR1 SEHNR, CDR2 FQNEAQ (reference sequence). The CDR3 contains 14 residues. In nucleotides, the CDR3 is TGTGCCAGCAGCCCACAGGGGGCGCGTACTGAAGCTTTCTTT. Protein product: CASSPQGARTEAFF.

The chain joins TRBV7-9 to TRBJ1-2; weak D call: TRBD1 (6 bases). V was clipped by 3 bases and J by 4 bases, with 21 bases between them. Germline CDR1 is SEHNR and CDR2 is FQNEAQ (reference sequence). CDR3 length: 17 amino acids. The CDR3 spells CASSFPIFRGSFYGYTF. In DNA form, the CDR3 reads TGTGCCAGCAGCTTCCCCATTTTCAGGGGATCTTTCTATGGCTACACCTTC.

This sequence joins TRBV19 and TRBJ2-7; 9 bases agree with TRBD2. This CDR3 contains 15 residues. With V trimmed by 2 bases and J by 4 bases, 6 bases remained unmatched. Looked up from germline, CDR1 is LNHDA and CDR2 is SQIVND (reference sequence). For the CDR3, the DNA is TGTGCCAGTAGTATATCTAAGCGGGGGGTATACGAGCAGTACTTC. Translation gives CASSISKRGVYEQYF.

This clone has just one count. The chain is built from TRBV5-5 and TRBJ2-7; 9 bases are shared with TRBD1. CDR1 SGHKS and CDR2 YYEKEE come from the germline V gene (reference sequence). The CDR3 loop spans 14 amino acids. After removal of 4 bases from V and 3 bases from J, the junction contained 5 bases not matched to a gene. The CDR3 reads CASSGRQGVYEQYF. The CDR3, as DNA: TGTGCCAGCAGCGGAAGACAGGGGGTCTACGAGCAGTACTTC.

The chain recombines TRBV27 with TRBJ2-3, with 8 bases matching TRBD2. CDR1 is MNHEY and CDR2 is SMNVEV in the germline V gene (reference sequence). The V segment lost 3 bases and the J segment 2 bases; nucleotides outside the gene matches: 4. There are 15 residues in the CDR3. CDR3 in amino acids: CASSLVGLATDTQYF. In DNA, the CDR3 is TGTGCCAGCAGTTTGGTTGGACTAGCCACAGATACGCAGTATTTT.

This chain links TRBV4-1 with TRBJ1-1; TRBD1 is a possible D gene (5 bases). Looked up from germline, CDR1 is MGHRA and CDR2 is YSYEKL. V lost 1 base to trimming and J lost 4 bases, with 16 bases between them. CDR3 size: 16 residues. The CDR3 sequence: CASSQVVGRVITEAFF. The CDR3 DNA sequence: TGCGCCAGCAGCCAAGTGGTGGGCAGGGTCATCACTGAAGCTTTCTTT.

V and J are TRBV6-6 and TRBJ1-4, with D perhaps matching TRBD1 (6 bases). The CDR3 is 15 residues long. Germline values: CDR1 MNHNY, CDR2 SVGAGI (reference sequence). V lost 5 bases and J lost 8, with 18 bases in between. The CDR3 protein is CASSGRTALREKLFF. CDR3 DNA: TGTGCCAGCAGTGGACGGACAGCCCTGAGAGAAAAACTGTTTTTT.

The chain combines TRBV7-9 with TRBJ1-2, with 10 bases matching TRBD1. V trimming: 0 bases; J trimming: 5 bases; junction bases outside the gene matches: 9. CDR1 is SEHNR and CDR2 is FQNEAQ in the germline V gene (reference sequence). The CDR3 extends over 17 amino acids. CDR3 in amino acids: CASSLAGTGALLYGYTF. The CDR3, as DNA: TGTGCCAGCAGCTTAGCGGGGACAGGGGCCCTTCTTTATGGCTACACCTTC.

The chain joins TRBV2 to TRBJ1-6; D possibly corresponds to TRBD1 (6 bases). Trimming took off 6 bases at V and 9 bases at J, with 12 bases between the two ends. The CDR3 totals 13 residues. Germline CDR1 reads SNHLY; CDR2 reads FYNNEI. This CDR3 reads CASRDSRGSPLHF. CDR3 DNA: TGTGCCAGCAGGGACAGTAGAGGTTCACCCCTCCACTTT.

This chain uses TRBV29-1 with TRBJ1-2, with a possible D match to TRBD1 (6 bases). Germline CDR1 SQVTM, CDR2 ANQGSEA. CDR3 length: 12 residues. Trimming took off 7 bases at V and 7 bases at J, with 16 bases between the two ends. The CDR3 protein is CSAVGWGPGYTF. CDR3 DNA sequence: TGCAGCGCTGTTGGGTGGGGGCCTGGCTACACCTTC.

This clone appeared a single time. The chain couples TRBV10-3 to TRBJ2-2; 8 nucleotides line up with TRBD2. V gave up 6 bases and J gave up 1 base; unmatched junction bases: 4. The CDR3 is 15 residues long. Germline values: CDR1 ENHRY, CDR2 SYGVKD. As DNA, the CDR3 is TGTGCCATCAGGGCCAGCGGGGGGAACACCGGGGAGCTGTTTTTT. It yields the protein CAIRASGGNTGELFF.

This clone has just one count. The chain recombines TRBV5-1 with TRBJ2-4; D might be TRBD1 (5 bases). This CDR3 spans 15 amino acids. Trimming removed 0 bases from V and 7 bases from J, with 14 bases in between. CDR1 SGHRS and CDR2 YFSETQ come from the germline V gene. Here the CDR3 DNA reads TGCGCCAGCAGCTTGGGACAGCCCAGGATGAACATTCAGTACTTC. It is translated as CASSLGQPRMNIQYF.

The chain joins TRBV30 to TRBJ1-4; perhaps TRBD1 as D (5 bases). The CDR3 has 12 amino acids. Germline CDR1 and CDR2: GTSNPN and SVGIG (reference sequence). V was clipped by 0 bases and J by 6 bases, with 5 bases between them. CDR3 DNA sequence: TGTGCCTGGAGTGTACAGGATGAAAAACTGTTTTTT. Translated: CAWSVQDEKLFF.

This rearrangement joins TRBV19 to TRBJ2-4, with 11 positions matching TRBD2. Germline lookup yields CDR1 LNHDA and CDR2 SQIVND (reference sequence). J gave up 0 bases and V 4 bases, and 8 bases lay outside the gene matches. This CDR3 region has 18 residues. Written as DNA, the CDR3 is TGTGCCAGTAGTAGTCGACTAGCGGGATTAGGAGCCAAAAACATTCAGTACTTC. This encodes CASSSRLAGLGAKNIQYF.

This clone was seen a handful of times. This chain joins TRBV6-1 and TRBJ1-6, with unresolved D. In germline, CDR1 is MNHNS, CDR2 SASEGT. V gave up 3 bases and J gave up 7 bases, with 10 bases separating them. The CDR3 consists of 14 residues. CDR3 DNA: TGTGCCAGCAGTGAGTTGGGCGCCAATTCACCCCTCCACTTT. This translates into CASSELGANSPLHF.